This record covers a single T cell receptor beta chain. Antigen unknown. The data are from a study of monozygotic twins with cystic fibrosis. The study's findings and limits: J usage was most co-twin-similar in 8 of 16 pairs, V in 13. Age, concordance and disease severity did not associate with shared CDR3 numbers. Low clonality (median roughly 0.0087) suggested a mostly naive repertoire. Monozygotic CF twins shared more identical nucleotide clonotypes than unrelated patients.

This table comes from immunoSEQ multiplex PCR, and its TCRdb copy is limited to in-frame clones, with some not included. The sample contains about 20,000 clones, about 96% of which appear only once. The germline CDR1 and CDR2 sequences are MNHEY and SMNVEV (reference sequence). The CDR3 totals 14 residues. The V and J ends lost 6 bases and 3 bases respectively, with 11 bases between them. This TCR derives from a girl aged 2 to 9 with cystic fibrosis. This chain connects TRBV27 to TRBJ1-4; D perhaps matches TRBD1 (6 bases). The specimen was blood. The CDR3: CASRPGVPNEKLFF. The CDR3, as DNA: TGTGCCAGCAGACCAGGGGTTCCTAATGAAAAACTGTTTTTT.